What follows are 30 T cell receptor beta chains derived from one specimen sequenced in a study of T-cell memory formation after mild COVID-19. One entry per CDR3 protein, called by TCRdb with MiXCR from the 5' RACE reads. Of just under 550,000 distinct CDR3 sequences listed, over 20% are singletons. Sequences were obtained from PBMCs or a T cell subset sorted from them (not recorded which). The receptors were gathered from an adult woman who had mild COVID-19 (a few samples of this study predate the infection). Cell type and time point are not known.

This clonotype was counted between two and nine times. The V gene is TRBV9, the J gene TRBJ1-2, with D tentatively TRBD1 (6 bases). This CDR3 is built from 14 residues. The germline CDR1 and CDR2 sequences are SGDLS and YYNGEE. V lost 3 bases to trimming and J lost 2 bases, with 11 bases between them. The CDR3 DNA sequence: TGTGCCAGCAGCGGACCGGACAGAAACTATGGCTACACCTTC. This codes for CASSGPDRNYGYTF.

V is TRBV7-3 and J is TRBJ1-1; no firm D call. V lost 0 bases and J 9 bases, leaving 20 bases between the germline ends. The CDR3 length is 16 residues. CDR1 is SGHTA, CDR2 FQGTGA, per germline. The CDR3 reads CASSLTQTRGRTKAFF. Here the CDR3 DNA reads TGTGCCAGCAGCTTAACCCAAACTCGTGGTAGAACGAAAGCTTTCTTT.

The rearrangement uses TRBV28 and TRBJ2-5, with 11 bases identical to TRBD1. The V gene's germline CDR1 is MDHEN and CDR2 SYDVKM. J gave up 5 bases and V 4 bases, and 6 bases lay outside the gene matches. CDR3 size: 15 residues. The CDR3 DNA reads TGTGCCAGCAGTTGGACAGGGGGCGCGAGGGAGACCCAGTACTTC. It translates to CASSWTGGARETQYF. Full variable domain (missing parts from reference TRBV28 and TRBJ2-5): DVKVTQSSRYLVKRTGEKVFLECVQDMDHENMFWYRQDPGLGLRLIYFSYDVKMKEKGDIPEGYSVSREKKERFSLILESASTNQTSMYLCASSWTGGARETQYFGPGTRLLVL.

The chain has TRBV4-3 and TRBJ2-1; a weak D match, TRBD2 (6 bases). Per the germline V gene, CDR1 is LGHNA and CDR2 is YSLEER. The CDR3 runs to 18 residues. Trimming shortened V by 1 base and J by 7 bases, and 23 bases separated the two germline ends. The CDR3 here is CASSQGFYSGLAANEQFF. CDR3 DNA sequence: TGCGCCAGCAGCCAAGGTTTTTATTCGGGACTCGCTGCAAATGAGCAGTTCTTC.

The V gene is TRBV2, the J gene TRBJ1-4; TRBD1 aligns across 8 bases. J lost 5 bases, V lost 7 bases, and 9 bases had no gene match. CDR3 length: 15 residues. Per the germline V gene, CDR1 is SNHLY and CDR2 is FYNNEI. CDR3 loop: CASMLGQDGNEKLFF. The CDR3 DNA reads TGTGCCAGCATGTTGGGACAGGACGGGAATGAAAAACTGTTTTTT.

This clonotype was picked up a small number of times. J is TRBJ2-2 and V is TRBV20-1; TRBD2 is a possible D gene (6 bases). Trimming shortened V by 2 bases and J by 7 bases, and 32 bases separated the two germline ends. CDR3 length: 20 amino acids. CDR1 and CDR2 (germline): DFQATT, SNEGSKA (reference sequence). The CDR3 here is CSARPRPRDFRGLVGGELFF. In DNA, the CDR3 is TGCAGTGCTAGACCGAGACCCCGGGACTTCCGGGGTCTTGTTGGCGGGGAGCTGTTTTTT.

J is TRBJ2-3 and V is TRBV6-2 or TRBV6-3, with D perhaps TRBD1 or TRBD2 (5 bases each). V lost 6 bases to trimming and J lost 1 base, with 17 bases between them. Germline V gene data show CDR1 as MNHEY and CDR2 as SVGEGT. This CDR3 has 16 amino acids. The chain's CDR3 is CASSQPSVGGTDTQYF. The CDR3 region has the DNA TGTGCCAGCAGCCAGCCGAGCGTGGGGGGCACAGATACGCAGTATTTT.

The chain recombines TRBV7-2 with TRBJ2-3; D might be TRBD2 (5 bases). The V gene's germline CDR1 is SGHTA and CDR2 FQGNSA. The CDR3 totals 15 residues. V dropped 5 bases and J dropped 2 bases, with 14 bases sitting between them. The CDR3 protein is CASSAYRADTDTQYF. The CDR3 coding sequence is TGTGCCAGCAGCGCCTACCGAGCGGACACAGATACGCAGTATTTT.

The CDR3 spells CASSLGGEAETQYF. In DNA, the CDR3 is TGTGCCAGCAGCTTAGGGGGAGAGGCGGAGACCCAGTACTTC. V and J are TRBV7-6 and TRBJ2-5; D is possibly TRBD2 (5 bases). The CDR3 sequence is 14 residues long. Per the germline V gene, CDR1 is SGHVS and CDR2 is FNYEAQ. Deletions cut 1 base from V and 5 bases from J, with 11 bases between.

This clonotype was recorded many times. The rearrangement joins TRBV30 to TRBJ2-1; D gene ambiguous. Trimming took off 3 bases at V and 6 bases at J, with 15 bases between the two ends. The CDR3 runs 14 residues. Germline assignment: CDR1 GTSNPN and CDR2 SVGIG (reference sequence). CDR3 amino acids: CAWRALGRTNEQFF. In DNA, the CDR3 is TGTGCCTGGAGGGCCCTCGGACGGACCAATGAGCAGTTCTTC.

This clonotype was seen a handful of times. V and J are TRBV27 and TRBJ1-4; 10 nucleotides agree with TRBD1. The CDR3 spans 15 residues. CDR1 MNHEY and CDR2 SMNVEV come from the germline V gene (reference sequence). Trimming took 3 bases from V and 5 from J; bases not matched to a gene: 3. As DNA, the CDR3 is TGTGCCAGCAGTTTCTGGGGACAGGGGAATGAAAAACTGTTTTTT. It yields the protein CASSFWGQGNEKLFF. Supplemented by reference TRBV27 and TRBJ1-4, the full variable domain reads EAQVTQNPRYLITVTGKKLTVTCSQNMNHEYMSWYRQDPGLGLRQIYYSMNVEVTDKGDVPEGYKVSRKEKRNFPLILESPSPNQTSLYFCASSFWGQGNEKLFFGSGTQLSVL.

This clonotype was seen a handful of times. This chain joins TRBV29-1 and TRBJ1-5; D is undetermined. The CDR3 totals 14 residues. V was pared by 2 bases and J by 0 bases, with 8 bases between. The germline gives CDR1 SQVTM, CDR2 ANQGSEA. The CDR3 DNA sequence: TGCAGCGTTGAAAGTGGAGTTAGCAATCAGCCCCAGCATTTT. Translation: CSVESGVSNQPQHF.

The chain has TRBV15 and TRBJ1-5, with 7 bases matching TRBD1. The trim removed 5 bases at V and 6 bases at J, leaving 7 bases unmatched. The CDR3 runs to 14 residues. The V gene's germline CDR1 is LNHNV and CDR2 YYDKDF (reference sequence). CDR3 protein: CATSRQGPLQPQHF. The CDR3 region has the DNA TGTGCCACCAGCCGACAGGGACCTCTTCAGCCCCAGCATTTT.

This clonotype was detected many times. The V and J genes are TRBV5-1 and TRBJ2-4; D is perhaps TRBD1 (6 bases). V was clipped by 4 bases and J by 5 bases, with 19 bases between them. CDR3 length: 16 residues. Per the germline V gene, CDR1 is SGHRS and CDR2 is YFSETQ. The CDR3 DNA follows: TGCGCCAGCAGCCTGGGACAACCTGCGGGCGAAAACATTCAGTACTTC. This sequence encodes CASSLGQPAGENIQYF.

The chain joins TRBV7-6 to TRBJ2-5; D not certain. CDR1 SGHVS and CDR2 FNYEAQ come from the germline V gene. The CDR3 runs 13 residues. Trimming shortened V by 2 bases and J by 1 base, and 5 bases separated the two germline ends. As DNA, the CDR3 is TGTGCCAGCAGCTTAAAGATCCAAGAGACCCAGTACTTC. This sequence encodes CASSLKIQETQYF.

The rearrangement uses TRBV7-9 and TRBJ1-3; no clear D gene. CDR3 length equals 14 residues. Germline values: CDR1 SEHNR, CDR2 FQNEAQ (reference sequence). Trimming pared 0 bases from V and 0 bases from J, leaving 3 bases between. This chain's CDR3 is CASSLANSGNTIYF. The CDR3, as DNA: TGTGCCAGCAGCTTAGCCAACTCTGGAAACACCATATATTTT.

V and J are TRBV9 and TRBJ1-4, with D maybe TRBD1 (6 bases). Trimming took off 0 bases at V and 4 bases at J, with 10 bases between the two ends. The V gene's germline CDR1 is SGDLS and CDR2 YYNGEE. The CDR3 is made up of 15 amino acids. In nucleotides, the CDR3 is TGTGCCAGCAGCGTAGGGCCAGGGGATAATGAAAAACTGTTTTTT. As protein: CASSVGPGDNEKLFF.

In its sample, this clonotype was seen a few times. The V call is TRBV5-4, the J call TRBJ2-7; D may be TRBD1 or TRBD2 (5 bases each). Trimming left V 4 bases short and J 1 base short, with 12 bases between. Germline V CDR1 and CDR2: SGHNT, YYREEE (reference sequence). This CDR3 has 14 amino acids. Written as DNA, the CDR3 is TGTGCCAGCAGCACCCGGGACGGTTCCTACGAGCAGTACTTC. As protein: CASSTRDGSYEQYF. The full variable domain, completed using reference TRBV5-4 and TRBJ2-7, is ETGVTQSPTHLIKTRGQQVTLRCSSQSGHNTVSWYQQALGQGPQFIFQYYREEENGRGNFPPRFSGLQFPNYSSELNVNALELDDSALYLCASSTRDGSYEQYFGPGTRLTVT.

The chain combines TRBV20-1 with TRBJ2-7, with D possibly matching TRBD1 (6 bases). Trimming took off 6 bases at V and 1 base at J, with 22 bases between the two ends. The germline V gene has CDR1 DFQATT and CDR2 SNEGSKA (reference sequence). This CDR3 has 16 amino acids. The CDR3 DNA follows: TGCAGTGCGGCAGGGGATATGTTGGGCCTTTCCTACGAGCAGTACTTC. This gives the protein CSAAGDMLGLSYEQYF.

This clonotype came up a few times. The V call is TRBV7-8, the J call TRBJ2-7, with 14 bases lining up with TRBD2. Germline loops: CDR1 SGHVS, CDR2 FQNEAQ. CDR3 length: 15 amino acids. Trimming cost V 3 bases and J 4 bases; bases outside gene matches: 2. This CDR3 reads CASSLGLAGEYEQYF. The CDR3 region has the DNA TGTGCCAGCAGCTTGGGACTAGCGGGGGAGTACGAGCAGTACTTC.

J is TRBJ2-5 and V is TRBV7-6; a possible D gene is TRBD2 (6 bases). Germline CDR1 SGHVS, CDR2 FNYEAQ. CDR3 length equals 15 residues. The ends were cut back, 5 bases at V and 2 bases at J, with 15 bases in the middle. CDR3 loop: CASSPRWREQETQYF. Written as DNA, the CDR3 is TGTGCCAGCAGCCCCCGGTGGAGGGAACAAGAGACCCAGTACTTC.

The chain carries TRBV6-2 or TRBV6-3 and TRBJ2-5; either TRBD1 or TRBD2 may fit D (9 bases each). Germline V gene lookup returns CDR1 MNHEY and CDR2 SVGEGT. V was trimmed by 6 bases and J by 1 base, leaving 21 bases between them. The CDR3 totals 17 residues. CDR3 DNA: TGTGCCAGCAGAAAGGGACAGGGACTAGCCTTCCAAGAGACCCAGTACTTC. It encodes CASRKGQGLAFQETQYF.

The CDR3, as DNA: TGTGCCAGCAGCCAAGATCTTGGGACTAGCGGGGGGGCTGAGCAGTTCTTC. Translation gives CASSQDLGTSGGAEQFF. The rearrangement links TRBV4-2 to TRBJ2-1, with TRBD2 matching 16 bases. This CDR3 has 17 residues. V lost 0 bases and J lost 9; bases outside the gene matches: 5. Germline CDR1 reads LGHNA; CDR2 reads YNFKEQ.

The rearrangement uses TRBV29-1 and TRBJ2-5; 8 bases are a match to TRBD2. V was clipped by 4 bases and J by 4 bases; unmatched bases: 5. The CDR3 contains 13 residues. CDR1 is SQVTM and CDR2 is ANQGSEA in the germline V gene. In DNA form, the CDR3 reads TGCAGCGTTGTCGCCAGCGGGAGAGAGACCCAGTACTTC. This translates into CSVVASGRETQYF.

The V gene is TRBV19, the J gene TRBJ2-3; no clear D gene. Germline CDR1 reads LNHDA; CDR2 reads SQIVND (reference sequence). The CDR3 is 10 amino acids. The germline V and J ends were trimmed by 7 bases and 9 bases, with 8 bases remaining between them. The CDR3 loop is CASKGVTQYF. Here the CDR3 DNA reads TGTGCCAGTAAGGGTGTCACGCAGTATTTT.

The chain has TRBV11-2 and TRBJ2-7, with 13 bases lining up with TRBD2. The CDR3 has 18 amino acids. Germline V CDR1 and CDR2: SGHAT, FQNNGV. J lost 0 bases, V lost 10 bases, and 15 bases had no gene match. CDR3 nucleotides: TGTGCCATCAGACCTAGGACTAGCGGGAGAGTTTCCTCCTACGAGCAGTACTTC. This sequence encodes CAIRPRTSGRVSSYEQYF. The whole variable domain, remainder taken from reference TRBV11-2 and TRBJ2-7, is EAGVAQSPRYKIIEKRQSVAFWCNPISGHATLYWYQQILGQGPKLLIQFQNNGVVDDSQLPKDRFSAERLKGVDSTLKIQPAKLEDSAVYLCAIRPRTSGRVSSYEQYFGPGTRLTVT.

V is TRBV25-1 and J is TRBJ1-1, with a possible D match to TRBD1 (5 bases). V was clipped by 0 bases and J by 4 bases, with 15 bases between them. Per the germline V gene, CDR1 is MGHDK and CDR2 is SYGVNS. The CDR3 extends over 16 amino acids. CDR3 coding DNA: TGTGCCAGCAGTGAATATACCCCAGGCAGGGCCACTGAAGCTTTCTTT. This sequence encodes CASSEYTPGRATEAFF. Supplemented by reference TRBV25-1 and TRBJ1-1, the full variable domain reads EADIYQTPRYLVIGTGKKITLECSQTMGHDKMYWYQQDPGMELHLIHYSYGVNSTEKGDLSSESTVSRIRTEHFPLTLESARPSHTSQYLCASSEYTPGRATEAFFGQGTRLTVV.

This clonotype has a handful of counts. This sequence joins TRBV7-2 and TRBJ2-1, with 8 bases fitting TRBD2. The CDR3 has 15 residues. V lost 6 bases to trimming and J lost 0 bases; unmatched junction nucleotides: 4. CDR1 is SGHTA, CDR2 FQGNSA, per germline. The CDR3, as DNA: TGTGCCAGCAGATCCGGGAGGGCCTCCTACAATGAGCAGTTCTTC. It encodes CASRSGRASYNEQFF.

This clonotype was seen repeatedly, ten times or more. The gene calls are TRBV4-1 and TRBJ2-2; 14 bases line up with TRBD2. V shed 3 bases, J shed 5 bases, and the junction held 11 bases outside the gene matches. CDR3 length: 19 residues. Germline V gene data show CDR1 as MGHRA and CDR2 as YSYEKL. The chain's CDR3 is CASSQTRLAGGPGTGELFF. Written as DNA, the CDR3 is TGCGCCAGCAGCCAGACCCGACTAGCGGGGGGGCCGGGGACCGGGGAGCTGTTTTTT.

The chain uses TRBV6-6 and TRBJ1-1; D is possibly TRBD1 (6 bases). Germline V gene sequence: CDR1 MNHNY, CDR2 SVGAGI (reference sequence). Trimming removed 2 bases from V and 1 base from J, with 8 bases in between. This CDR3 contains 14 residues. CDR3 residues: CASSYRTANTEAFF. The DNA of the CDR3 is TGTGCCAGCAGTTACCGGACAGCGAACACTGAAGCTTTCTTT.